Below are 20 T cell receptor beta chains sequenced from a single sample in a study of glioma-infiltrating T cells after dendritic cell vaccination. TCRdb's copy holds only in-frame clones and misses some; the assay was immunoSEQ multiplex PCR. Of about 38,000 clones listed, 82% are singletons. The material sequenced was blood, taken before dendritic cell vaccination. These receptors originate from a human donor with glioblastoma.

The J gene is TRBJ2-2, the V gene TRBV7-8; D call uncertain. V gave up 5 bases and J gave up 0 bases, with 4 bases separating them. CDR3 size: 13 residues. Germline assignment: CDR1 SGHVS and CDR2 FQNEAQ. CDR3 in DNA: TGTGCCAGCAGCCTCCCGAACACCGGGGAGCTGTTTTTT. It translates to CASSLPNTGELFF. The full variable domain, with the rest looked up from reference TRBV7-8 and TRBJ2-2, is GAGVSQSPRYKVAKRGQDVALRCDPISGHVSLFWYQQALGQGPEFLTYFQNEAQLDKSGLPSDRFFAERPEGSVSTLKIQRTQQEDSAVYLCASSLPNTGELFFGEGSRLTVL.

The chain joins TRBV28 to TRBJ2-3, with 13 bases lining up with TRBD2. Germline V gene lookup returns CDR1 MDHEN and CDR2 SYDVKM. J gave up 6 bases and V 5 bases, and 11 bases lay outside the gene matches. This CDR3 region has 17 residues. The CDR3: CASSPPGLAGFRDTQYF. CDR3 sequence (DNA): TGTGCCAGCAGTCCGCCGGGACTAGCGGGGTTCCGGGATACGCAGTATTTT.

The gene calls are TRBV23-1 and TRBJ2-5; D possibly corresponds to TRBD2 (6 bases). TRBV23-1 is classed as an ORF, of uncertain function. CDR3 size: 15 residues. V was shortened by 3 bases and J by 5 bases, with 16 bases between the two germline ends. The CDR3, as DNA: TGCGCCAGCAGTCAGTCGACTAGGGGTGGGGAGACCCAGTACTTC. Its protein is CASSQSTRGGETQYF.

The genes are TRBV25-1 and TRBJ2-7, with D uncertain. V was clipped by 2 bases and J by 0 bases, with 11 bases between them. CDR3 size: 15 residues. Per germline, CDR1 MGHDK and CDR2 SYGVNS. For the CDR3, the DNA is TGTGCCAGCAGTGAAACAACAGTCCTCTCCTACGAGCAGTACTTC. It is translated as CASSETTVLSYEQYF.

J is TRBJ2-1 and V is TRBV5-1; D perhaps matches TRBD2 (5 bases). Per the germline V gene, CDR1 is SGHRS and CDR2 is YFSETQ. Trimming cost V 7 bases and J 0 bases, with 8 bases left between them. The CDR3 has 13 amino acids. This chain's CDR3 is CASVGSSYNEQFF. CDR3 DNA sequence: TGCGCCAGCGTAGGGAGCTCCTACAATGAGCAGTTCTTC.

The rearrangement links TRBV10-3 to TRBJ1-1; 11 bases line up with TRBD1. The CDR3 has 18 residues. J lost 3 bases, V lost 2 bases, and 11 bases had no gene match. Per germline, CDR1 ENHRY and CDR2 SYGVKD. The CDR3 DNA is TGTGCCATCAGTGAGAACTGGAGGACAGGGGGCAGGGACACTGAAGCTTTCTTT. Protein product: CAISENWRTGGRDTEAFF.

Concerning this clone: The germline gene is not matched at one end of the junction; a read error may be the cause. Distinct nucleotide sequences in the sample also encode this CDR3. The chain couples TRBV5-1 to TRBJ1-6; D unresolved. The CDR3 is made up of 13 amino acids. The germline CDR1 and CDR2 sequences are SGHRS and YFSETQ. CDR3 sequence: CASKRSYNSPLHF. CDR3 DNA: TGCGCCAGCAAACGGAGCTATAATTCCCCCCTCCACTTT.

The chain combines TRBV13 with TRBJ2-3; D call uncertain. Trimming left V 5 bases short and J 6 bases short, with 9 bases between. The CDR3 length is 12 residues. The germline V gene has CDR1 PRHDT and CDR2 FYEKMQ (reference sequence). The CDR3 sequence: CASSRIGDTQYF. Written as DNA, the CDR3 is TGTGCCAGCAGCCGTATCGGGGATACGCAGTATTTT. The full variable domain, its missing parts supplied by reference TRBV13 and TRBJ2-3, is AAGVIQSPRHLIKEKRETATLKCYPIPRHDTVYWYQQGPGQDPQFLISFYEKMQSDKGSIPDRFSAQQFSDYHSELNMSSLELGDSALYFCASSRIGDTQYFGPGTRLTVL.

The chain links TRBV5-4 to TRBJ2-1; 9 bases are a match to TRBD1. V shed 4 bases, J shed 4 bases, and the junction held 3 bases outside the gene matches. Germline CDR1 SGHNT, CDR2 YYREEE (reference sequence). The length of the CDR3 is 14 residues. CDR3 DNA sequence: TGTGCCAGCAGCCCGGGACAGGGTTACAATGAGCAGTTCTTC. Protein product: CASSPGQGYNEQFF.

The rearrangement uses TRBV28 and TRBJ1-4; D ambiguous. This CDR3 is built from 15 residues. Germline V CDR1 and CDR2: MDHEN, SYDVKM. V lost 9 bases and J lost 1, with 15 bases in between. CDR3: CASTYTGLTNEKLFF. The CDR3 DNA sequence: TGTGCCAGTACATATACGGGGTTAACTAATGAAAAACTGTTTTTT.

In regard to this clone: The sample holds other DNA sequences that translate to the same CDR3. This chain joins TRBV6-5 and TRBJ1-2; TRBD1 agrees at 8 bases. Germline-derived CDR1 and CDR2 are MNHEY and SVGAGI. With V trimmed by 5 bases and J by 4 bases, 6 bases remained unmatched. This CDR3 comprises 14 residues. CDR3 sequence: CASSEQGGGYGYTF. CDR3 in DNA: TGTGCCAGCAGTGAACAGGGGGGAGGCTATGGCTACACCTTC.

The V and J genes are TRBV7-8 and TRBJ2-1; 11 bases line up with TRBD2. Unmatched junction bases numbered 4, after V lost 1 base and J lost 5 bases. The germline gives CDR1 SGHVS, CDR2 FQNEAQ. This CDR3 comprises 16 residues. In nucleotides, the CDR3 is TGTGCCAGCAGCTTAGGGCTAGCGGGGGGAAACAATGAGCAGTTCTTC. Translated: CASSLGLAGGNNEQFF.

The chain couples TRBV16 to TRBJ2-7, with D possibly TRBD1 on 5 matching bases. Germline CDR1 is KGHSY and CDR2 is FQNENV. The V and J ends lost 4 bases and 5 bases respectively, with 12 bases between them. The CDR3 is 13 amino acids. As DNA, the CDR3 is TGTGCCAGCAGCCGACCCAGGGTGAACGAGCAGTACTTC. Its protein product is CASSRPRVNEQYF.

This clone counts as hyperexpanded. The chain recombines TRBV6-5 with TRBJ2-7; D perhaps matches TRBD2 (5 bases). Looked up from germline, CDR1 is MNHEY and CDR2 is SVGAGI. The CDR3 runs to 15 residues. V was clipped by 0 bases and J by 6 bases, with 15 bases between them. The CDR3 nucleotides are TGTGCCAGCAGTTACTCAGCTGGGAGAAGATTCGAGCAGTACTTC. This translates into CASSYSAGRRFEQYF.

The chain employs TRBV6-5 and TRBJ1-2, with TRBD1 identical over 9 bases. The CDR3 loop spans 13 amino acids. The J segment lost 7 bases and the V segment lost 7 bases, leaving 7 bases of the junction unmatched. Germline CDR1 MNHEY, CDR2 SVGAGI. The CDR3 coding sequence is TGTGCCAGCATCGGACAGGGGCGAGGTGGCTACACCTTC. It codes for CASIGQGRGGYTF.

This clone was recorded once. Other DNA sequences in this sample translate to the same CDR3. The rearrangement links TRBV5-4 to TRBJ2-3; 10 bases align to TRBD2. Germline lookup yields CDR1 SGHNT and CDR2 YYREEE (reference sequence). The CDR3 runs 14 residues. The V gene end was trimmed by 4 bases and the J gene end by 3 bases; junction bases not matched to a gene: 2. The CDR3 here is CASSAGLATDTQYF. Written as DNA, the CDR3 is TGTGCCAGCAGCGCGGGACTAGCGACAGATACGCAGTATTTT.

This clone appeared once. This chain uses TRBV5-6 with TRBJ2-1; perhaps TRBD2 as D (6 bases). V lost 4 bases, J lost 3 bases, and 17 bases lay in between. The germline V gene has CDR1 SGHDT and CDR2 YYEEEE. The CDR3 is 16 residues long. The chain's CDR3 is CASSPLLSGHYNEQFF. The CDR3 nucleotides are TGTGCCAGCAGCCCGCTCCTTAGCGGACACTACAATGAGCAGTTCTTC. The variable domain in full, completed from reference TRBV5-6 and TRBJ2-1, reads DAGVTQSPTHLIKTRGQQVTLRCSPKSGHDTVSWYQQALGQGPQFIFQYYEEEERQRGNFPDRFSGHQFPNYSSELNVNALLLGDSALYLCASSPLLSGHYNEQFFGPGTRLTVL.

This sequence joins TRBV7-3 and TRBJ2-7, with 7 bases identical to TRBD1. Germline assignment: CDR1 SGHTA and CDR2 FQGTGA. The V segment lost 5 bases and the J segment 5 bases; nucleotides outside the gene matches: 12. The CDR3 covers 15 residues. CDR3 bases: TGTGCCAGCAGCCAAGGGGACAGACCCCTCCACGAGCAGTACTTC. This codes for CASSQGDRPLHEQYF.

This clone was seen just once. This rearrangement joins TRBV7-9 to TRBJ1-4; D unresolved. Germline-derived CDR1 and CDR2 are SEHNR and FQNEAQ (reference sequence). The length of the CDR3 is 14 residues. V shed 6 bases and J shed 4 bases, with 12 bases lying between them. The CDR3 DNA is TGTGCCAGCAGTTACCCTCCCTATAATGAAAAACTGTTTTTT. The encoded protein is CASSYPPYNEKLFF. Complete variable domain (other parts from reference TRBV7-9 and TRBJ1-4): DTGVSQNPRHKITKRGQNVTFRCDPISEHNRLYWYRQTLGQGPEFLTYFQNEAQLEKSRLLSDRFSAERPKGSFSTLEIQRTEQGDSAMYLCASSYPPYNEKLFFGSGTQLSVL.

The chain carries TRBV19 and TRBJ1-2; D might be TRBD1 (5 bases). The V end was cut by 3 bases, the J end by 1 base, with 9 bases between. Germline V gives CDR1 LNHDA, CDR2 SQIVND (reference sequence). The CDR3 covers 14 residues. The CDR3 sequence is CASSIGGDNYGYTF. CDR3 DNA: TGTGCCAGTAGTATCGGAGGGGATAACTATGGCTACACCTTC.